This T cell receptor beta chain was identified in a study of blood T cell repertoires in COVID-19 (dated by TCRdb to the early 2020s). In the study overall: Samples covering the acute and convalescent phases of COVID-19 were provided by collaborators in the United States, Italy and Spain. A freely available public database, intended as a resource for researchers studying the immune response to SARS-CoV-2, is where the repertoires were released. The prospective study material was composed of cDNA or gDNA derived from T cells, B-cell-depleted T cells, or PBMCs. Samples came from the ongoing ImmuneRACE study (first 160 participants) plus 1,254 subjects from 6 global collaborators. The sample metadata nearly always contained a de-identified subject ID, COVID-19 status, age in years and sex. Subjects who had been exposed to COVID-19, were actively infected with it, or had recovered from it provided the deeply sampled blood TCRbeta repertoires that made up the dataset. Where available, HLA class I and class II types were obtained from metadata supplied by the sample provider rather than from assay-based typing. Summary of the overall study and its limitations: The amount of clinical and demographic metadata varied by source and participant and was provided uncurated.

The immunoSEQ Assay, a bias-controlled multiplex PCR, was used to amplify TCRbeta CDR3 regions from genomic DNA. Under the source paper's analysis protocol: Within the assay, amplification of reference gene primers was used to estimate how many nucleated cells each sample contained. Sequence reads were collapsed and filtered to measure the absolute abundance of every unique TCRbeta CDR3 rearrangement. For each sample, productive Simpson clonality was calculated as the square root of Simpson's diversity index over productive rearrangements. TCRdb provides this immuneACCESS table in a form limited to in-frame rearrangements. Some clones are lacking; in checked studies, under half of them reflect an unresolved V gene, and why the rest are absent is not known. The V and J calls and clone size are taken from that table; D and trimming were inferred from the DNA. This sample gives roughly 97,000 clones in total; approximately 91% of them show up just once. The leading ten clones occupy roughly 5% of the sample.

Collaborating institutions collected whole blood in K2EDTA tubes following their own protocols. For TCRbeta analysis, collaborators shipped samples as frozen whole blood, isolated PBMCs, or DNA extracted from either of those sample types. Concerning this clone: No cognate antigen has been identified for it. It has no much larger one-base neighbor in the sample; base qualities were not kept.

The CDR3 contains 14 residues, cysteine and phenylalanine counted. The read is trimmed to its CDR3 DNA, 42 bases read in frame from base 1. V and J lose 2 bases and 4 bases, and a span of 9 bases separates them. In the germline V gene, CDR1 corresponds to MDHEN and CDR2 to SYDVKM. The receptor was derived from a human donor in a cohort sampled during active COVID-19. Recombination joined TRBV28 with TRBJ1-5, and perhaps TRBD1 as D gene, on 5 matching bases. The sample consisted of peripheral blood. CDR3 protein: CASSLGAGNQPQHF. In nucleotides, the sequence is TGTGCCAGCAGTTTAGGGGCAGGGAATCAGCCCCAGCATTTT.